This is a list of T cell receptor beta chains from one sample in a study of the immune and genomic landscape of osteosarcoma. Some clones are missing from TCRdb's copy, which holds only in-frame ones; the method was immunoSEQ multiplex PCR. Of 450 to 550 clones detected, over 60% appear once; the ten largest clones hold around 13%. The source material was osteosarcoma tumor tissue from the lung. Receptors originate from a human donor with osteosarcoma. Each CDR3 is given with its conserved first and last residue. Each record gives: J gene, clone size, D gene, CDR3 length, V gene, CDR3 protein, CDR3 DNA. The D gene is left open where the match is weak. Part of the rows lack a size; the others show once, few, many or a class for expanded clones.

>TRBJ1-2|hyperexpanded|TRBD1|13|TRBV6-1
CASSLGQGWGYTF
TGTGCCAGCAGCCTTGGACAGGGATGGGGCTACACCTTC
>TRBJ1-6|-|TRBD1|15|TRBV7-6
CASSQGGAGGSPLHF
TGTGCCAGCAGCCAGGGAGGGGCAGGGGGATCACCCCTCCACTTT
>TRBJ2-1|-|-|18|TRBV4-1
CASSQSRSPGRNYNEQFF
TGCGCCAGCAGCCAAAGCCGAAGCCCGGGACGGAACTACAATGAGCAGTTCTTC
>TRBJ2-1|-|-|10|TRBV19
CASLGGEQFF
TGTGCCAGTCTAGGGGGGGAGCAGTTCTTC
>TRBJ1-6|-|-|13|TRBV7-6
CASSLVGDSPLHF
TGTGCCAGCAGCTTAGTGGGGGACTCACCCCTCCACTTT
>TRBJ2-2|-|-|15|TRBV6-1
CASSVWGGLTGELFF
TGTGCCAGCTCGGTCTGGGGGGGCCTCACCGGGGAGCTGTTTTTT
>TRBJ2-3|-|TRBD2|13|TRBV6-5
CATCSGATDTQYF
TGTGCCACCTGTAGCGGGGCCACAGATACGCAGTATTTT
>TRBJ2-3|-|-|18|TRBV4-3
CASSQELRELVSADTQYF
TGCGCCAGCAGCCAAGAGTTGCGGGAACTAGTTAGCGCAGATACGCAGTATTTT
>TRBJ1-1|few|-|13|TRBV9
CASSVGGATEAFF
TGTGCCAGCAGCGTAGGGGGGGCAACTGAAGCTTTCTTT
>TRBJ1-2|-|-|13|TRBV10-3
CAISETGNYGYTF
TGTGCCATCAGTGAGACAGGGAACTATGGCTACACCTTC
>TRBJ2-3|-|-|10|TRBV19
CASTGDTQYF
TGTGCCAGTACTGGGGATACGCAGTATTTT
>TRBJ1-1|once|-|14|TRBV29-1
CSVPDKGVRPEAFF
TGCAGCGTTCCTGATAAGGGGGTGCGCCCTGAAGCTTTCTTT
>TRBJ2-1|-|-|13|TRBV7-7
CASSVAGDNEQFF
TGTGCCAGCAGCGTGGCAGGGGACAATGAGCAGTTCTTC
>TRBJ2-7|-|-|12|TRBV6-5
CASSDGDYEQYF
TGTGCCAGCAGTGACGGAGACTACGAGCAGTACTTC
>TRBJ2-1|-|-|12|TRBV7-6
CASSLVGDEQFF
TGTGCCAGCAGCTTAGTAGGAGATGAGCAGTTCTTC
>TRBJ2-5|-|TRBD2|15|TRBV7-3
CASSLGSGLQETQYF
TGTGCCAGCAGCTTGGGTAGCGGGCTTCAAGAGACCCAGTACTTC
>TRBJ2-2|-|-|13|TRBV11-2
CASSLGKTGELFF
TGTGCCAGCAGCTTAGGGAAGACCGGGGAGCTGTTTTTT
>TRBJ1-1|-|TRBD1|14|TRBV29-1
CSVETGQGAREAFF
TGCAGCGTTGAAACGGGACAGGGGGCGCGTGAAGCTTTCTTT
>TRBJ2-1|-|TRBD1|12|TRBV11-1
CASSSTGLEQFF
TGTGCCAGCAGCTCGACAGGGTTAGAGCAGTTCTTC
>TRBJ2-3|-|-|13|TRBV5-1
CASSNPLADTQYF
TGCGCCAGCAGCAACCCCTTGGCAGATACGCAGTATTTT
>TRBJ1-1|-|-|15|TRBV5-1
CASSPDPGLATEAFF
TGCGCCAGCAGCCCCGACCCAGGGCTGGCCACTGAAGCTTTCTTT
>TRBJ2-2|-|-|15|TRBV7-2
CASSLALANTGELFF
TGTGCCAGCAGTTTAGCCCTCGCGAACACCGGGGAGCTGTTTTTT
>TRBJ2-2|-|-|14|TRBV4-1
CASSQGQGGGELFF
TGCGCCAGCAGCCAAGGACAGGGAGGCGGGGAGCTGTTTTTT
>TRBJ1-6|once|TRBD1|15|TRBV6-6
CASSLGQGANSPLHF
TGTGCCAGCAGCCTAGGACAGGGGGCCAATTCACCCCTCCACTTT
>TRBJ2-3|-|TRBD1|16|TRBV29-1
CSVEDWTGVSTDTQYF
TGCAGCGTTGAAGATTGGACAGGGGTCTCGACAGATACGCAGTATTTT
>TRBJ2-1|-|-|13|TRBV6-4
CASSVEEGYEQFF
TGTGCCAGCAGCGTCGAGGAGGGCTATGAGCAGTTCTTC
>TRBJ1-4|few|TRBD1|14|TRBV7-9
CASSQGQGFEKLFF
TGTGCCAGCAGCCAGGGACAGGGATTTGAAAAACTGTTTTTT
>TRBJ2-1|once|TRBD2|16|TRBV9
CASSEPASGGSNEQFF
TGTGCCAGCAGCGAACCGGCTAGCGGGGGTTCCAATGAGCAGTTCTTC
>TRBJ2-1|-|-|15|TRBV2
CASSVGAPGRNEQFF
TGTGCCAGCAGTGTTGGGGCCCCAGGACGCAATGAGCAGTTCTTC
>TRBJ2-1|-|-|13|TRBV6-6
CASSYQGSNEQFF
TGTGCCAGCAGTTACCAGGGATCCAATGAGCAGTTCTTC
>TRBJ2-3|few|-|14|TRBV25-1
CASSDSSYTDTQYF
TGTGCCAGCAGTGACTCCTCCTACACAGATACGCAGTATTTT
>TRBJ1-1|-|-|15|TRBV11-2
CASSLESSAGTEAFF
TGTGCCAGCAGCCTTGAGTCTAGCGCCGGCACTGAAGCTTTCTTT
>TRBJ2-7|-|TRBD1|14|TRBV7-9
CASSLKSPGGQQYF
TGTGCCAGCAGCTTAAAGTCCCCAGGGGGACAGCAGTACTTC
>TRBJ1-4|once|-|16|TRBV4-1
CASSRAGDKFNEKLFF
TGCGCCAGCAGCCGCGCCGGGGACAAGTTTAATGAAAAACTGTTTTTT
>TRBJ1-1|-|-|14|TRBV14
CASSLTGLGAEAFF
TGTGCCAGCAGCCTAACAGGGCTGGGCGCTGAAGCTTTCTTT
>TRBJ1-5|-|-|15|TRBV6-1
CASIELDGRNQPQHF
TGTGCCAGCATCGAATTGGATGGGCGCAATCAGCCCCAGCATTTT
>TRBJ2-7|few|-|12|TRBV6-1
CASSDGDYEQYF
TGTGCCAGCAGTGACGGAGACTACGAGCAGTACTTC
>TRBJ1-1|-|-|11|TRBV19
CASSIVTEAFF
TGTGCCAGTAGTATAGTCACTGAAGCTTTCTTT
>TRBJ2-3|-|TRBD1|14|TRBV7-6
CASSTQGPTDTQYF
TGTGCCAGCAGTACACAGGGGCCCACAGATACGCAGTATTTT
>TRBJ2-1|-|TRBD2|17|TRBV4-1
CASSHPTSGALYNEQFF
TGCGCCAGCAGCCACCCGACTAGCGGGGCCCTCTACAATGAGCAGTTCTTC
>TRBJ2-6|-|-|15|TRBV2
CASSEVRSGANVLTF
TGTGCCAGCAGTGAAGTGCGCTCTGGGGCCAACGTCCTGACTTTC
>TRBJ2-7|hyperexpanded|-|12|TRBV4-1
CASSQGGYEQYF
TGCGCCAGCAGCCAAGGGGGATACGAGCAGTACTTC
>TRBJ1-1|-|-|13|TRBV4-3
CASAGQRNTEAFF
TGCGCCAGCGCCGGACAGCGAAACACTGAAGCTTTCTTT
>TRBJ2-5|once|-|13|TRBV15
CATSGTPGEEQYF
TGTGCCACCAGCGGTACCCCTGGTGAAGAGCAGTACTTC
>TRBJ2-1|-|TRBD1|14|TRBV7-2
CASSIYRGNNEQFF
TGTGCCAGCAGCATATACAGGGGAAACAATGAGCAGTTCTTC
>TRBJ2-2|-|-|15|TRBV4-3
CASSQTPAGGGELFF
TGCGCCAGCAGCCAAACCCCGGCCGGGGGCGGGGAGCTGTTTTTT
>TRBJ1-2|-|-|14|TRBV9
CASSVGRNFYGYTF
TGTGCCAGCAGCGTCGGACGGAACTTCTATGGCTACACCTTC
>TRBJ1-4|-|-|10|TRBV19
CASMGGSVFF
TGTGCCAGTATGGGAGGATCCGTGTTTTTT